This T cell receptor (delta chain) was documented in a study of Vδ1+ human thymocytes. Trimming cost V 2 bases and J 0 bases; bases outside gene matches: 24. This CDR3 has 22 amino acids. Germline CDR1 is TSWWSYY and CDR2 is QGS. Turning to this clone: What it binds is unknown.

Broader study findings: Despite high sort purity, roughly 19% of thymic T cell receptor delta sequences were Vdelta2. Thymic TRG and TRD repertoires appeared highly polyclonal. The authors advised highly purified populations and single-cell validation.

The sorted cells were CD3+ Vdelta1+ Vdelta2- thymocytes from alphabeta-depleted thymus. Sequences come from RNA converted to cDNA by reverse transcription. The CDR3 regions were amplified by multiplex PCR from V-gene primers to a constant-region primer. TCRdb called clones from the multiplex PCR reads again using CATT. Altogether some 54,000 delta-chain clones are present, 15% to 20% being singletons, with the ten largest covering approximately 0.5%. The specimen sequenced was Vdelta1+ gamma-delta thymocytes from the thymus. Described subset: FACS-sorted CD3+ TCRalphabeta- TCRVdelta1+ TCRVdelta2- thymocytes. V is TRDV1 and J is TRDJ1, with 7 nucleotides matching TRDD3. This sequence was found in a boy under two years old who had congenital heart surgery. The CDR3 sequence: CALGETIWPTGVLIRDTDKLIF. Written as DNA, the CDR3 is TGTGCTCTTGGGGAAACGATCTGGCCTACTGGGGTCCTCATTAGGGACACCGATAAACTCATCTTT.